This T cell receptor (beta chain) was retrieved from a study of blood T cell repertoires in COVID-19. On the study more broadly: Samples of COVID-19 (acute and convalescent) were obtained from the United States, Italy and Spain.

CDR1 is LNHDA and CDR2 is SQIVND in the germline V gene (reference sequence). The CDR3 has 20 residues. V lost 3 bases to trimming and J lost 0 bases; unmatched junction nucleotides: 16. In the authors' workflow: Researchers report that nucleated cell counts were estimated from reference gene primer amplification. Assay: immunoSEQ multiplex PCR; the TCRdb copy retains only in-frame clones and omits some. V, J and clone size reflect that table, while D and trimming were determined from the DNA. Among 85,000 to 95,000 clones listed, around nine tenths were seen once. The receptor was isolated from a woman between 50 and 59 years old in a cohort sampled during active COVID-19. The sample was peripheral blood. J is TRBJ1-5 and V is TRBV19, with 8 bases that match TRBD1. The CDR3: CASSIGRRGLGKYSNQPQHF. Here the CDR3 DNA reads TGTGCCAGTAGTATCGGTCGCAGGGGGCTCGGAAAATATAGCAATCAGCCCCAGCATTTT.